This T cell receptor beta chain derives from a study of CD8+ T cells in alopecia areata. Study-level background: Skin from roughly 6-12-month-old C3H/HeJ graft donors with spontaneous alopecia went to approximately 7-10-week-old female C3H/HeJ mice. Broader study findings: Across lesional scalp, and particularly alopecia totalis/universalis, clonality surpassed that of normal scalp.

Germline V CDR1 and CDR2: FNHDT, SITEND (reference sequence). The CDR3 extends over 15 amino acids. Trimming pared 1 base from V and 0 bases from J, leaving 9 bases between. Researchers sorted pooled cutaneous lymph node cells on the basis of CD4, CD8alpha, NKG2D, NKG2ACE and other markers. In its sample, this clone was seen a few times. What it binds is unknown. The gene names here belong to mouse. The read ends 4 residues early relative to the CDR3; the germline J gene fills the gap. Extracted RNA was reverse transcribed, and the resulting cDNA served as sequencing template. Clones were sequenced by immunoSEQ multiplex PCR, and TCRdb holds only the in-frame ones, with some missing. Singletons are absent from the sample, which has 200,000 to 300,000 clones.

The TCR originated in a C3H/HeJ mouse with alopecia areata. Strain haplotype (MHC): H2-k. The J gene is TRBJ2-3, the V gene TRBV19; TRBD2 is a possible D gene (5 bases). Material: CD4+ T cells sorted from a lymph node. The DNA read from the CDR3 is TGTGCCAGCAGTATACTGGGTTTTAGTGCAGAA. It yields the protein CASSILGFSAE. The complete CDR3 protein is CASSILGFSAETLYF. Based on the CDR3 plus reference TRBV19 and TRBJ2-3, the full variable domain is GGIITQTPKFLIGQEGQKLTLKCQQNFNHDTMYWYRQDSGKGLRLIYYSITENDLQKGDLSEGYDASREKKSSFSLTVTSAQKNEMAVFLCASSILGFSAETLYFGSGTRLTVL.